The rows below give T cell receptor beta chains drawn from one sample of a study of PD-L1 blockade in urothelial cancer. Only in-frame clones appear in the TCRdb table, and some are missing; sequencing was by immunoSEQ multiplex PCR. The profile shows more than 35,000 clones, 35% to 40% of them singletons. Here the sequenced sample was tumor tissue, taken before atezolizumab (anti-PD-L1) treatment. The source is a man aged 60 to 75 with urothelial cancer. Each CDR3 is given with its conserved first and last residue. D genes are given only for firm matches. Expanded clones are given a class, and other clones once, few, many or no size at all.

D gene: NA; clone size: few; V gene: TRBV6-8; J gene: TRBJ2-2; CDR3 protein: CASRPGTSYTGELFF; CDR3 DNA: TGTGCCAGCAGGCCCGGGACAAGTTACACCGGGGAGCTGTTTTTT
D gene: TRBD1; clone size: many; V gene: TRBV6-7; J gene: TRBJ1-2; CDR3 protein: CASHGTDGYTF; CDR3 DNA: TGTGCCAGCCACGGGACAGATGGCTACACCTTC
D gene: NA; clone size: few; V gene: TRBV19; J gene: TRBJ1-2; CDR3 protein: CASSIERYYGYTF; CDR3 DNA: TGTGCCAGTAGTATAGAACGCTACTATGGCTACACCTTC
D gene: NA; clone size: NA; V gene: TRBV29-1; J gene: TRBJ1-2; CDR3 protein: CSVETDRNYGYTF; CDR3 DNA: TGCAGCGTTGAGACCGACAGGAACTATGGCTACACCTTC
D gene: TRBD2; clone size: NA; V gene: TRBV28; J gene: TRBJ2-5; CDR3 protein: CASSTPSGSQTQYF; CDR3 DNA: TGTGCCAGCAGTACACCTAGCGGGAGCCAGACCCAGTACTTC
D gene: NA; clone size: few; V gene: TRBV28; J gene: TRBJ2-7; CDR3 protein: CASSPQDLSSYEQYF; CDR3 DNA: TGTGCCAGCAGTCCCCAGGACTTGAGCTCCTACGAGCAGTACTTC
D gene: TRBD1; clone size: NA; V gene: TRBV5-1; J gene: TRBJ2-3; CDR3 protein: CASSLGPGTGGNTQYF; CDR3 DNA: TGCGCCAGCAGCTTGGGCCCCGGGACAGGGGGCAATACGCAGTATTTT
D gene: NA; clone size: few; V gene: TRBV11-1; J gene: TRBJ2-5; CDR3 protein: CASSLGASLETQYF; CDR3 DNA: TGTGCCAGCAGCTTAGGGGCCTCCCTGGAGACCCAGTACTTC
D gene: TRBD1; clone size: NA; V gene: TRBV29-1; J gene: TRBJ1-2; CDR3 protein: CSGVLGDSANYGYTF; CDR3 DNA: TGCAGCGGCGTTTTAGGGGACAGTGCTAATTATGGCTACACCTTC
D gene: NA; clone size: many; V gene: TRBV11-3; J gene: TRBJ1-2; CDR3 protein: CASSLQGGGNYGYTF; CDR3 DNA: TGTGCCAGCAGCCTGCAAGGAGGTGGCAACTATGGCTACACCTTC
D gene: NA; clone size: NA; V gene: TRBV28; J gene: TRBJ2-7; CDR3 protein: CASTRQKSSYEQYF; CDR3 DNA: TGTGCCAGCACCCGACAGAAGAGCTCCTACGAGCAGTACTTC
D gene: NA; clone size: few; V gene: TRBV1; J gene: TRBJ2-7; CDR3 protein: CASSQGSTSGRNMGEQYF; CDR3 DNA: TGCGCCAGCAGCCAAGGGTCGACTAGCGGGAGAAATATGGGCGAGCAGTACTTC